These T cell receptor beta chains were read from a single sample in a study of T cell repertoires in cytomegalovirus infection. MiXCR was run by TCRdb on the reads, yielding one entry per CDR3 protein. This table has more than 500,000 distinct CDR3 sequences, 16% appearing once. The sample consisted of CD8+ T cells from PBMCs. The receptor set was obtained from a human donor in good health (CMV status not recorded). Some clones in this sample may be carry-over from other donors' samples. The CDR3 runs from the conserved cysteine through the conserved F or W. The D gene is left open where the match is weak. Size values are once, few and many counts, or a class for expanded clones, and some rows have none.

J | length | V | size | D | DNA | CDR3
TRBJ2-7 | 13 | TRBV2 | many | TRBD1 | TGTGCCAGCCTCCGGACAGGGATATACGAGCAGTACTTC | CASLRTGIYEQYF
TRBJ2-7 | 13 | TRBV6-1 | few | . | TGTGCCAGCTCGGGACAAACGACCTACGAGCAGTACTTC | CASSGQTTYEQYF
TRBJ1-5 | 16 | TRBV15 | . | . | TGTGCCACCAGCAGGGATTGGGGGGCTAGCAATCAGCCCCAGCATTTT | CATSRDWGASNQPQHF
TRBJ2-3 | 13 | TRBV10-3 | . | . | TGTGCCATCAGTGACCCCCTCGAGGATACGCAGTATTTT | CAISDPLEDTQYF
TRBJ1-5 | 15 | TRBV28 | many | TRBD1 | TGTGCCAGCACTGGCAGGGGGTATTATTATCAGCCCCAGCATTTT | CASTGRGYYYQPQHF
TRBJ1-5 | 16 | TRBV12-3/TRBV12-4 | many | . | TGTGCCAGCGGCCTTAGGGGGGCGGCGAGCAATCAGCCCCAGCATTTT | CASGLRGAASNQPQHF
TRBJ1-2 | 16 | TRBV7-9 | many | TRBD1 | TGTGCCAGCAGCAACAGCGGGACAGGCTCTAACTATGGCTACACCTTC | CASSNSGTGSNYGYTF
TRBJ1-1 | 12 | TRBV6-1 | few | . | TGTGCCAGCACCAATCAGGAAACTGAAGCTTTCTTT | CASTNQETEAFF
TRBJ2-7 | 15 | TRBV6-4 | . | TRBD2 | TGTGCCAGCGGGATTCTAGCGGGGGGCCCCTACGAGCAGTACTTC | CASGILAGGPYEQYF
TRBJ2-1 | 15 | TRBV20-1 | . | TRBD2 | TGCAGTGCCACGGGACTAGCGGGAGTTTGGAATGAGCAGTTCTTC | CSATGLAGVWNEQFF
TRBJ2-2 | 16 | TRBV11-2 | . | . | TGTGCCAGCAGCCCATGGAGGGCCGTGAACACCGGGGAGCTGTTTTTT | CASSPWRAVNTGELFF
TRBJ2-3 | 17 | TRBV5-1 | few | TRBD1 | TGCGCCAGTGGACAGGGCGCCAGTCCAATTGGAACAGATACGCAGTATTTT | CASGQGASPIGTDTQYF
TRBJ1-3 | 18 | TRBV6-1 | many | . | TGTGCCAGCAGTGACCCCCTTGGCGAGACCATCTCTGGAAACACCATATATTTT | CASSDPLGETISGNTIYF
TRBJ2-6 | 18 | TRBV10-3 | many | TRBD1 | TGTGCCACCGGCCCGGACAGGACGGAGGTTTCTGGGGCCAACGTCCTGACTTTC | CATGPDRTEVSGANVLTF
TRBJ1-1 | 13 | TRBV19 | few | TRBD1 | TGTGCCAGTAGTGAAGGAGGGGGCGGTGAAGCTTTCTTT | CASSEGGGGEAFF
TRBJ1-4 | 15 | TRBV5-6 | few | . | TGTGCCAGCAGCTATCTGACCGGAGGTGGTGAAAAACTGTTTTTT | CASSYLTGGGEKLFF
TRBJ2-2 | 16 | TRBV6-2/TRBV6-3 | many | . | TGTGCCAGCACTGGGGGGGCGCGACTGTGGTCCGGGGAGCTGTTTTTT | CASTGGARLWSGELFF
TRBJ1-1 | 13 | TRBV7-2 | many | . | TGTGCCAGCAGCGAACAGAGGAACACTGAAGCTTTCTTT | CASSEQRNTEAFF
TRBJ2-3 | 14 | TRBV6-6 | few | . | TGTGCCAGCAGTAACAAGAACCAGAGAGATACGCAGTATTTT | CASSNKNQRDTQYF
TRBJ1-2 | 13 | TRBV29-1 | few | TRBD1 | TGCAGCGTAGTGACAGGGGGCAGGGATGGCTACACCTTC | CSVVTGGRDGYTF
TRBJ2-3 | 14 | TRBV9 | . | TRBD2 | TGTGCCAGCATCTCGACTAGCTTTTCAGATACGCAGTATTTT | CASISTSFSDTQYF
TRBJ2-7 | 13 | TRBV20-1 | few | . | TGCAGTGCTAGACACCTAGCGAGCTACGAGCAGTACTTC | CSARHLASYEQYF
TRBJ2-7 | 13 | TRBV5-4 | many | . | TGTGCCAGCGGCTCGGACCGAACCTACGAGCAGTACTTC | CASGSDRTYEQYF
TRBJ2-1 | 16 | TRBV7-8 | . | . | TGTGCCAGCAGCTTCAGGGGGGAGGAGCTGGGCAATGAGCAGTTCTTC | CASSFRGEELGNEQFF
TRBJ1-4 | 15 | TRBV7-6 | few | TRBD1 | TGTGCCAGCAGCTCCCGGACAGGGGTCTATGAAAAACTGTTTTTT | CASSSRTGVYEKLFF
TRBJ2-7 | 12 | TRBV29-1 | . | . | TGCAGCGTTGATACGGGGAGGTACGAGCAGTACTTC | CSVDTGRYEQYF
TRBJ2-1 | 15 | TRBV7-9 | many | TRBD2 | TGTGCCAGCAGAAGCGGGATCGGTCGTTACAATGAGCAGTTCTTC | CASRSGIGRYNEQFF
TRBJ2-1 | 14 | TRBV7-9 | few | . | TGTGCCAGCAGCCACCAGTCTGGCAGCGGTGAGCAGTTCTTC | CASSHQSGSGEQFF
TRBJ1-2 | 17 | TRBV20-1 | few | TRBD1 | TGCAGTGCTAGAACTCGAAACTGGACAGGGTGGGGCTATGGCTACACCTTC | CSARTRNWTGWGYGYTF
TRBJ2-2 | 15 | TRBV9 | . | TRBD2 | TGTGCCAGCAGCGTAGGAAGCGGGAGTGCCGGGGAGCTGTTTTTT | CASSVGSGSAGELFF
TRBJ2-1 | 17 | TRBV7-9 | many | TRBD2 | TGTGCCAGCAGCCTTCGAGCCCCAGCGGGAGGGCCGAATGAGCAGTTCTTC | CASSLRAPAGGPNEQFF
TRBJ1-1 | 12 | TRBV10-3 | . | . | TGTGCCACCGAGGACAATAGGTCGGAAGATTTCTTT | CATEDNRSEDFF
TRBJ2-2 | 15 | TRBV7-9 | many | TRBD1 | TGTGCCAGCAGCGTAAAAGGACAGGGTTCCGGGGAGCTGTTTTTT | CASSVKGQGSGELFF
TRBJ2-5 | 14 | TRBV7-9 | few | TRBD2 | TGTGCCAGCAGGGAGCGGGGGCGCGAGGAGACCCAGTACTTC | CASRERGREETQYF
TRBJ2-1 | 13 | TRBV9 | few | . | TGTGCCAGCAGCCCCCCTAGAGCGCGTGAGCAGTTCTTC | CASSPPRAREQFF
TRBJ1-1 | 14 | TRBV29-1 | few | TRBD1 | TGCAGCGTTACCGGGACAGGGCAGAACACTGAAGCTTTCTTT | CSVTGTGQNTEAFF
TRBJ1-4 | 16 | TRBV25-1 | few | . | TGTGCCAGCAGTGATCGCGGGGGTTCAACTAATGAAAAACTGTTTTTT | CASSDRGGSTNEKLFF
TRBJ1-2 | 10 | TRBV30 | few | . | TGTGCCTGGAGTGGCAGGGACTACACCTTC | CAWSGRDYTF
TRBJ2-1 | 16 | TRBV5-1 | . | TRBD2 | TGCGCCAGCAGCCTCCTAGCGGGGGGCCCCCAGGATGAGCAGTTCTTC | CASSLLAGGPQDEQFF
TRBJ1-1 | 14 | TRBV10-1 | many | . | TGCGCCAGCATCCAAAAAGGCAGGGACACTGAAGCTTTCTTT | CASIQKGRDTEAFF
TRBJ2-5 | 15 | TRBV7-3 | many | . | TGTGCCAGCAGCTCTGGACAGCCCTACCAAGAGACCCAGTACTTC | CASSSGQPYQETQYF
TRBJ1-5 | 18 | TRBV2 | few | TRBD1 | TGTGCCAGCAGCCTATATAGGGGGACAGCTTATAGCAATCAGCCCCAGCATTTT | CASSLYRGTAYSNQPQHF
TRBJ1-1 | 15 | TRBV5-6 | few | . | TGTGCCAGCAGCCTCACAGGGTGGATGGGCGCTGAAGCTTTCTTT | CASSLTGWMGAEAFF
TRBJ1-1 | 15 | TRBV28 | few | . | TGTGCCAGCAGTTACCTTCCCCAGTCGAACACTGAAGCTTTCTTT | CASSYLPQSNTEAFF
TRBJ2-7 | 14 | TRBV24-1 | few | . | TGTGCCACCAGTGATCCCCAGACACCATACGAGCAGTACTTC | CATSDPQTPYEQYF
TRBJ2-7 | 14 | TRBV29-1 | few | TRBD2 | TGCAGCGTTGAAGAAACGGGAGGGTTATACGAGCAGTACTTC | CSVEETGGLYEQYF
TRBJ2-7 | 14 | TRBV12-3/TRBV12-4 | many | TRBD1 | TGTGCCAGCAGTTCCAGTAGACAGGGGCACGAGCAGTACTTC | CASSSSRQGHEQYF
TRBJ2-7 | 15 | TRBV5-1 | many | TRBD1 | TGCGCCAGCAGCTTGGGACGGGGACAGTCCTACGAGCAGTACTTC | CASSLGRGQSYEQYF
TRBJ1-1 | 13 | TRBV28 | . | . | TGTGCCAGCACCCGACTGGGGTTCACTGAAGCTTTCTTT | CASTRLGFTEAFF
TRBJ1-5 | 16 | TRBV3-1 | . | TRBD1 | TGTGCCAGCAGCCCTGGGGTTGGACAGGGCCATCAGCCCCAGCATTTT | CASSPGVGQGHQPQHF
TRBJ2-1 | 18 | TRBV6-5 | . | TRBD1 | TGTGCCAGCAGCAAGGGACAGCCAGCTATTAAAAAATACAATGAGCAGTTCTTC | CASSKGQPAIKKYNEQFF
TRBJ2-1 | 17 | TRBV10-3 | few | TRBD1 | TGTGCCATCAGTGAGTCGAGCGGGACAGGGGCGGACAATGAGCAGTTCTTC | CAISESSGTGADNEQFF
TRBJ1-4 | 14 | TRBV7-9 | . | TRBD1 | TGTGCCAGCAGGAGACAGGGAGTTAATGAAAAACTGTTTTTT | CASRRQGVNEKLFF
TRBJ1-1 | 13 | TRBV19 | few | . | TGTGCCAGTAGTATCAGGGTCAACACTGAAGCTTTCTTT | CASSIRVNTEAFF
TRBJ2-5 | 14 | TRBV10-3 | . | TRBD1 | TGTGCCATCAGTGGGACAGGGGAGGAGGAGACCCAGTACTTC | CAISGTGEEETQYF
TRBJ2-7 | 14 | TRBV11-2 | many | TRBD2 | TGTGCCAGCAGCTTACCCGGGGGGGCTTACGAGCAGTACTTC | CASSLPGGAYEQYF
TRBJ2-7 | 13 | TRBV11-1 | . | . | TGTGCCAGCAGCTTTCACGTCCGTTACGAGCAGTACTTC | CASSFHVRYEQYF
TRBJ1-2 | 15 | TRBV2 | . | . | TGTGCCAGCAGTGAAAGACGGGCGGGGAACTATGGCTACACCTTC | CASSERRAGNYGYTF
TRBJ2-6 | 20 | TRBV5-6 | many | TRBD1 | TGTGCCAGCAGACGCCGCTGGGGACAGGGTCGGTCTCGTGGGGCCAACGTCCTGACTTTC | CASRRRWGQGRSRGANVLTF